The 25 T cell receptor beta chains listed next were all sequenced from one sample in a study of T cell responses to AZD1222 COVID-19 vaccine. Assay: immunoSEQ multiplex PCR; the TCRdb copy retains only in-frame clones and omits some. Of about 140,000 clones listed, 80% to 95% are singletons. Sequencing used peripheral blood, obtained on day 0 of AZD1222 vaccination. The receptor set was obtained from an adult in good health.

For this clone: Other DNA sequences in the sample encode the same CDR3. The rearrangement joins TRBV28 to TRBJ1-5, with D possibly being TRBD1 (6 bases). Deletions cut 2 bases from V and 3 bases from J, with 8 bases between. This CDR3 contains 14 residues. Germline CDR1 and CDR2: MDHEN and SYDVKM. CDR3 DNA sequence: TGTGCCAGCAGTTTAGGGGACACCAATCAGCCCCAGCATTTT. This encodes CASSLGDTNQPQHF.

V gene TRBV25-1 combines with J gene TRBJ2-2; TRBD1 matches 9 bases. Germline V gives CDR1 MGHDK, CDR2 SYGVNS. The CDR3 sequence is 14 residues long. V lost 5 bases to trimming and J lost 6 bases; unmatched junction nucleotides: 4. CDR3 in DNA: TGTGCCAGCAGTACCAACAGGGGGCCCGGGGAGCTGTTTTTT. Its translation is CASSTNRGPGELFF.

The chain employs TRBV27 and TRBJ1-1; D unresolved. This CDR3 contains 16 residues. Germline CDR1 MNHEY, CDR2 SMNVEV (reference sequence). V was cut by 0 bases and J by 1 base, with 12 bases left in between. In nucleotides, the CDR3 is TGTGCCAGCAGTTTATCAAGTTGGGCGGCGAACACTGAAGCTTTCTTT. Its protein is CASSLSSWAANTEAFF.

V gene TRBV19 combines with J gene TRBJ1-2; D perhaps matches TRBD1 (5 bases). Trimming stripped 4 bases from V and 7 bases from J, with 16 bases between. The CDR3 is 14 amino acids. Germline CDR1 LNHDA, CDR2 SQIVND (reference sequence). The DNA of the CDR3 is TGTGCCAGTAGTACCGGGCAGGTGGGGCTTGGCTACACCTTC. It is translated as CASSTGQVGLGYTF.

Of note for this clone: A read error may produce the germline difference seen at one junction end. The J gene is TRBJ1-6, the V gene TRBV2, with TRBD1 as a possible D gene (6 bases). This CDR3 has 12 amino acids. Germline CDR1 and CDR2: SNHLY and FYNNEI. The CDR3 loop reads CASSPGGRGLYF. Here the CDR3 DNA reads TGTGCCAGCAGCCCGGGGGGCAGGGGCCTATACTTT.

CDR3 sequence: CASSELTGGSYNEQFF. In DNA, the CDR3 is TGCGCCAGCAGTGAGCTGACGGGGGGCTCCTACAATGAGCAGTTCTTC. J is TRBJ2-1 and V is TRBV10-1; 7 nucleotides match TRBD2. The V gene's germline CDR1 is WNHNN and CDR2 SYGVQD (reference sequence). V trimming: 2 bases; J trimming: 0 bases; junction bases outside the gene matches: 4. The CDR3 is 16 amino acids.

J is TRBJ2-7 and V is TRBV9; D not certain. The V end lost 1 base, the J end lost 2 bases, and 13 bases lay between the germline ends. Germline V lookup: CDR1 SGDLS, CDR2 YYNGEE. This CDR3 comprises 15 residues. CDR3 amino acids: CASSVRSVLPYEQYF. DNA for the CDR3: TGTGCCAGCAGCGTACGGTCGGTCCTTCCCTACGAGCAGTACTTC.

The rearrangement joins TRBV19 to TRBJ2-1; D remains unclear. Germline CDR1 is LNHDA and CDR2 is SQIVND (reference sequence). The CDR3 is 14 amino acids. The germline V and J ends were trimmed by 7 bases and 9 bases, with 19 bases remaining between them. The CDR3: CASTHGGPTGEQFF. CDR3 nucleotide sequence: TGTGCCAGTACCCATGGTGGCCCAACGGGTGAGCAGTTCTTC.

This chain uses TRBV10-3 with TRBJ2-7, with D possibly matching TRBD2 (6 bases). The V gene's germline CDR1 is ENHRY and CDR2 SYGVKD. The V end was cut by 2 bases, the J end by 2 bases, with 13 bases between. This CDR3 region has 15 residues. The CDR3 DNA follows: TGTGCCATCAGTGAGGTTGGCGGGAACACCTACGAGCAGTACTTC. Translating gives CAISEVGGNTYEQYF.

This clone was detected only once. At the DNA level, this CDR3 is encoded by other sequences in the same sample as well. The V call is TRBV5-1, the J call TRBJ2-2; perhaps D is TRBD1 or TRBD2 (5 bases each). Trimming removed 0 bases from V and 3 bases from J, with 9 bases in between. The CDR3 spans 15 residues. In germline, CDR1 is SGHRS, CDR2 YFSETQ. The CDR3 loop reads CASSLGQGDTGELFF. The CDR3 DNA reads TGCGCCAGCAGCTTGGGGCAGGGAGACACCGGGGAGCTGTTTTTT.

This clone showed up just once. The J gene is TRBJ2-7, the V gene TRBV6-5, with D possibly TRBD1 on 5 matching bases. CDR3 length: 14 residues. Germline V gene lookup returns CDR1 MNHEY and CDR2 SVGAGI. Trimming pared 2 bases from V and 2 bases from J, leaving 10 bases between. This CDR3 is CASSYGRTTYEQYF. The CDR3 DNA sequence: TGTGCCAGCAGTTACGGCAGGACAACCTACGAGCAGTACTTC.

The rearrangement links TRBV7-9 to TRBJ1-3; tentatively, D is TRBD1 (6 bases). The CDR3 length is 17 residues. Germline V lookup: CDR1 SEHNR, CDR2 FQNEAQ (reference sequence). Trimming removed 1 base from V and 4 bases from J, with 17 bases in between. CDR3 DNA: TGTGCCAGCAGCTTAGTCCTCCAGGGGATGGAGGGAAACACCATATATTTT. This translates into CASSLVLQGMEGNTIYF.

This rearrangement joins TRBV5-6 to TRBJ1-1, with unresolved D. Germline CDR1 and CDR2: SGHDT and YYEEEE. The CDR3 spans 14 residues. The ends were cut back, 0 bases at V and 0 bases at J, with 6 bases in the middle. The CDR3 DNA reads as TGTGCCAGCAGCTTGGCCGGAATGAACACTGAAGCTTTCTTT. Translated, it gives CASSLAGMNTEAFF.

The genes are TRBV5-5 and TRBJ1-2, with a weak D call TRBD1 (5 bases). The CDR3 runs to 14 residues. Germline-derived CDR1 and CDR2 are SGHKS and YYEKEE (reference sequence). Trimming left V 5 bases short and J 4 bases short, with 15 bases between. The CDR3 spells CASRRAGIRYGYTF. CDR3 DNA: TGTGCCAGCAGGCGCGCAGGGATCCGCTATGGCTACACCTTC.

CDR3 sequence (DNA): TGTGCCAGCAGCTTAGTCTACGGCGTTAACACCGGGGAGCTGTTTTTT. Its translation is CASSLVYGVNTGELFF. The chain recombines TRBV7-9 with TRBJ2-2; D unclear. CDR1 is SEHNR and CDR2 is FQNEAQ in the germline V gene (reference sequence). The germline V and J ends were trimmed by 1 base and 2 bases, with 11 bases remaining between them. CDR3 length equals 16 residues.

This sequence joins TRBV30 and TRBJ1-2; 8 positions agree with TRBD1. CDR3 size: 14 residues. Germline V gives CDR1 GTSNPN, CDR2 SVGIG (reference sequence). Trimming removed 2 bases from V and 2 bases from J; junction bases left unmatched: 4. CDR3 sequence reads: CAWSRDRLNYGYTF. CDR3 DNA: TGTGCCTGGAGTCGGGACAGGCTGAACTATGGCTACACCTTC.

The gene calls are TRBV7-3 and TRBJ2-5; 7 bases fit TRBD1. CDR1 and CDR2 (germline): SGHTA, FQGTGA. The CDR3 is 14 residues long. V shed 2 bases and J 7 bases; nucleotides not matched to a gene: 7. Here the CDR3 DNA reads TGTGCCAGCAGCTTACGAGGGGGCACAGGGACCCAGTACTTC. As protein: CASSLRGGTGTQYF.

V is TRBV7-9 and J is TRBJ1-4, with D possibly matching TRBD1 (6 bases). The CDR3 totals 15 residues. The V end was cut by 3 bases, the J end by 8 bases, with 16 bases between. The V gene's germline CDR1 is SEHNR and CDR2 FQNEAQ (reference sequence). The CDR3 nucleotides read TGTGCCAGCAGCTTGTCTACGGGGGGCGGCGAAAAACTGTTTTTT. This codes for CASSLSTGGGEKLFF.

V and J are TRBV7-9 and TRBJ2-6, with D hard to call. The CDR3 contains 18 residues. Deletions cut 1 base from V and 1 base from J, with 14 bases between. Per the germline V gene, CDR1 is SEHNR and CDR2 is FQNEAQ (reference sequence). This chain's CDR3 is CASSLGVRLASGANVLTF. CDR3 DNA: TGTGCCAGCAGCTTAGGCGTACGTTTGGCGTCTGGGGCCAACGTCCTGACTTTC.

The J gene is TRBJ2-2, the V gene TRBV5-4; weak D call: TRBD1 (5 bases). From germline, CDR1 is SGHNT and CDR2 YYREEE (reference sequence). This CDR3 comprises 16 residues. V dropped 0 bases and J dropped 1 base, with 10 bases sitting between them. The CDR3 here is CASSLERGRNTGELFF. Written as DNA, the CDR3 is TGTGCCAGCAGCTTGGAAAGGGGAAGGAACACCGGGGAGCTGTTTTTT.

This chain joins TRBV9 and TRBJ1-3; 7 bases align to TRBD1. The V and J ends lost 6 bases and 2 bases, in that order; junction bases with no gene match: 5. The germline V gene has CDR1 SGDLS and CDR2 YYNGEE. The CDR3 extends over 14 amino acids. CDR3 residues: CASTMTGTGNTIYF. The CDR3 DNA is TGTGCCAGCACGATGACAGGGACTGGAAACACCATATATTTT.

This chain connects TRBV4-2 to TRBJ2-3; unclear D gene. The CDR3 extends over 16 amino acids. Between the trimmed V and J ends, which lost 3 bases and 1 base, there was a span of 14 bases. Germline V CDR1 and CDR2: LGHNA, YNFKEQ. The CDR3 nucleotides are TGTGCCAGCAGCCAGGCAGCGATGGCTCGCACAGATACGCAGTATTTT. This gives the protein CASSQAAMARTDTQYF.

The chain has TRBV30 and TRBJ1-1; the D gene is possibly TRBD1 (5 bases). This CDR3 has 14 residues. Deletions cut 8 bases from V and 3 bases from J, with 19 bases between. Germline V gene data show CDR1 as GTSNPN and CDR2 as SVGIG (reference sequence). The CDR3 DNA reads as TGTGCCAGTTTCTCGGGACCCCTCCACACTGAAGCTTTCTTT. Translated, it gives CASFSGPLHTEAFF.

The rearrangement joins TRBV2 to TRBJ1-2, with TRBD1 identical over 7 bases. This CDR3 has 13 amino acids. V trimming: 5 bases; J trimming: 8 bases; junction bases outside the gene matches: 8. Germline CDR1 and CDR2: SNHLY and FYNNEI. CDR3 residues: CASSPQGMEGYTF. CDR3 nucleotide sequence: TGTGCCAGCAGTCCACAGGGGATGGAGGGCTACACCTTC.

The rearrangement joins TRBV19 to TRBJ1-5, with 8 nucleotides matching TRBD1. Germline values: CDR1 LNHDA, CDR2 SQIVND (reference sequence). The CDR3 extends over 15 amino acids. J lost 5 bases, V lost 5 bases, and 8 bases had no gene match. The CDR3 DNA reads TGTGCCAGTAGTGAGGACAGGGAGGTTGATCAGCCCCAGCATTTT. This gives the protein CASSEDREVDQPQHF.